This TCR beta chain is drawn from a study of identical twins. General study findings and limits: Cord blood beta clonotypes present at high abundance carried fewer insertions; no such pattern appeared in memory repertoires. For zero-insertion analyses, partial confounding could come from invariant MAIT and iNKT cells.

TCRdb passed the 5' RACE reads through MiXCR, listing each CDR3 protein once. The sample has fewer than 450,000 distinct CDR3 sequences; roughly 10% are singletons. CDR3 size: 14 residues. V lost 3 bases and J lost 9; bases outside the gene matches: 2. There were only healthy Caucasians among the donors. Concerning this clonotype itself: The target antigen is unknown.

The sequenced material came from naive T cells sorted from blood. The sequence derives from a woman between 45 and 65 years old in good health. The V and J genes are TRBV12-3 or TRBV12-4 and TRBJ2-1; 13 bases match TRBD2. CDR3 coding DNA: TGTGCCAGCAGTTTTGGGACTAGCGGGATTGAGCAGTTCTTC. Protein sequence: CASSFGTSGIEQFF.